A single sample gave rise to the 13 T cell receptor beta chains below, sequenced in a study of cytomegalovirus exposure and HLA in healthy donors. Assay: immunoSEQ multiplex PCR; the TCRdb copy retains only in-frame clones and omits some. The sample carries approximately 300,000 clones, 80% to 90% recorded once. The specimen was PBMCs. The receptors derive from a woman between 18 and 30 years old in good health and CMV-seronegative.

The chain recombines TRBV21-1 with TRBJ2-5; the table calls TRBD2, which could not be checked here. TRBV21-1 is annotated as a pseudogene. This CDR3 region has 18 residues. The CDR3 reads CASSARSAGGRSRETQYF. The CDR3 nucleotides are TGTGCCAGCAGCGCTCGATCGGCCGGGGGAAGGAGTCGGGAGACCCAGTACTTC.

The chain uses TRBV2 and TRBJ2-1; possible D gene TRBD1, 7 bases. The germline CDR1 and CDR2 sequences are SNHLY and FYNNEI. Trimming cost V 1 base and J 9 bases, with 13 bases left between them. The CDR3 is made up of 14 amino acids. The CDR3 nucleotides read TGTGCCAGCAGTGAAGAGGAGGGGGCGGGTGAGCAGTTCTTC. The encoded protein is CASSEEEGAGEQFF.

The rearrangement uses TRBV28 and TRBJ2-3; perhaps TRBD2 as D (6 bases). V was pared by 8 bases and J by 3 bases, with 24 bases between. This CDR3 is built from 17 residues. Per the germline V gene, CDR1 is MDHEN and CDR2 is SYDVKM. CDR3 nucleotide sequence: TGTGCCAGCTCACTCGGGGGAGCGGGTGCCTATACAGATACGCAGTATTTT. It specifies CASSLGGAGAYTDTQYF.

This clone was seen many times. V usage is TRBV7-8 and J usage is TRBJ1-2; TRBD1 matches at 8 bases. CDR1 is SGHVS, CDR2 FQNEAQ, per germline. There are 13 residues in the CDR3. V lost 5 bases, J lost 4 bases, and 3 bases stayed unmatched. The CDR3 region is CASSHGTGYGYTF. CDR3 sequence (DNA): TGTGCCAGCAGCCACGGGACAGGCTATGGCTACACCTTC.

The chain combines TRBV5-1 with TRBJ2-3, with 11 bases identical to TRBD2. V trimming: 5 bases; J trimming: 6 bases; junction bases outside the gene matches: 5. In germline, CDR1 is SGHRS, CDR2 YFSETQ. This CDR3 is 14 amino acids long. CDR3 nucleotides: TGCGCCAGCAGGCAACTAGCGGGAGCGGATACGCAGTATTTT. Its translation is CASRQLAGADTQYF.

This chain connects TRBV4-2 to TRBJ1-5; D remains unclear. CDR1 is LGHNA, CDR2 YNFKEQ, per germline. The CDR3 consists of 18 residues. V was pared by 1 base and J by 0 bases, with 16 bases between. In nucleotides, the CDR3 is TGTGCCAGCAGCCAAGCGGGAGAGAGAAGTTATAGCAATCAGCCCCAGCATTTT. Translation: CASSQAGERSYSNQPQHF.

The chain employs TRBV28 and TRBJ2-7; maybe TRBD1 (6 bases). Deletions cut 6 bases from V and 4 bases from J, with 22 bases between. Germline CDR1 MDHEN, CDR2 SYDVKM. The CDR3 has 16 residues. The CDR3 loop reads CASSQGGDMFSYEQYF. The CDR3 bases are TGTGCCAGCAGCCAAGGGGGAGACATGTTTTCTTACGAGCAGTACTTC.

This chain uses TRBV6-5 with TRBJ2-5, with TRBD2 matching 9 bases. Per the germline V gene, CDR1 is MNHEY and CDR2 is SVGAGI. The CDR3 is 16 amino acids. J was trimmed by 1 base and V by 0 bases; bases with no gene match: 3. The CDR3 bases are TGTGCCAGCAGTTACTCTCTAGCGGGAACCCAAGAGACCCAGTACTTC. Translating it yields CASSYSLAGTQETQYF.

This sequence joins TRBV9 and TRBJ2-1; the D gene is possibly TRBD1 (5 bases). The CDR3 is made up of 12 amino acids. Germline lookup yields CDR1 SGDLS and CDR2 YYNGEE. The ends were cut back, 0 bases at V and 8 bases at J, with 6 bases in the middle. The CDR3 protein is CASSVEGDEQFF. The DNA of the CDR3 is TGTGCCAGCAGCGTAGAAGGGGATGAGCAGTTCTTC.

The J gene is TRBJ2-7, the V gene TRBV28, with TRBD1 identical over 10 bases. The CDR3 totals 15 residues. Trimming took 7 bases from V and 4 from J; bases not matched to a gene: 10. Germline CDR1 is MDHEN and CDR2 is SYDVKM. The CDR3 DNA reads TGTGCCAGCATCCCGGGACAGGGGTTAGTTTACGAGCAGTACTTC. Its translation is CASIPGQGLVYEQYF.

The gene calls are TRBV7-2 and TRBJ1-4; D perhaps matches TRBD1 (6 bases). V lost 3 bases to trimming and J lost 4 bases, with 9 bases between them. The germline CDR1 and CDR2 sequences are SGHTA and FQGNSA. This CDR3 is built from 14 residues. For the CDR3, the DNA is TGTGCCAGCAGCTTCTCGGACAGTAATGAAAAACTGTTTTTT. Translated: CASSFSDSNEKLFF.

The count of this clone is one. CDR3 in amino acids: CASSLEGYVTYNEQFF. The CDR3 nucleotides are TGTGCCAGCAGTTTAGAGGGATATGTTACCTACAATGAGCAGTTCTTC. The chain recombines TRBV27 with TRBJ2-1, with a possible D match to TRBD2 (5 bases). V gave up 2 bases and J gave up 2 bases, with 13 bases separating them. Germline V gene sequence: CDR1 MNHEY, CDR2 SMNVEV (reference sequence). CDR3 length equals 16 residues.

The V gene is TRBV7-6, the J gene TRBJ2-7, with 14 bases that match TRBD2. The germline CDR1 and CDR2 sequences are SGHVS and FNYEAQ. J was trimmed by 0 bases and V by 6 bases; bases with no gene match: 4. The CDR3 length is 16 residues. The CDR3, as DNA: TGTGCCAGCAGTCGCGGGACTAGCGGGGGCTCCTACGAGCAGTACTTC. Amino acids: CASSRGTSGGSYEQYF.